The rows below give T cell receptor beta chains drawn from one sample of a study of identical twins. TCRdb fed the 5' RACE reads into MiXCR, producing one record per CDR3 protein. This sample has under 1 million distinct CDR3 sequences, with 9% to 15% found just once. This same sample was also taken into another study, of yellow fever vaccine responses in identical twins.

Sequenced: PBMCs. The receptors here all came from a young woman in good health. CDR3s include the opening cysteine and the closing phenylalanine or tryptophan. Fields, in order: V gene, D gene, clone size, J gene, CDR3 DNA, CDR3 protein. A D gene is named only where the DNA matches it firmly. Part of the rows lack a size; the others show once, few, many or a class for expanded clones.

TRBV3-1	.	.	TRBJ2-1	TGTGCCAGCAGCCAAGGTGGTCTAATGGTTCGATACAATGAGCAGTTCTTC	CASSQGGLMVRYNEQFF
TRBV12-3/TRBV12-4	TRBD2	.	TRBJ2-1	TGTGCCAGCAGTTCGATTCTTACTAGCGGGGGTAGCCTCTACAATGAGCAGTTCTTC	CASSSILTSGGSLYNEQFF
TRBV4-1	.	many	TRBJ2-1	TGCGCCAGCAGCCAAGTTGACCTGATTACCTACAATGAGCAGTTCTTC	CASSQVDLITYNEQFF
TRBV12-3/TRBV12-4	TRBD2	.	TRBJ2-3	TGTGCCAGCAGTTTGAGTAGCGGGAGACAAATCAGCACAGATACGCAGTATTTT	CASSLSSGRQISTDTQYF
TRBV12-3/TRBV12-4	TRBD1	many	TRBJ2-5	TGTGCCAGCAGCCCCGGGACAGGGGACGAGACCCAGTACTTC	CASSPGTGDETQYF
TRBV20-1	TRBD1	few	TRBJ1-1	TGCAGTGCTACACAGGGGGGCGCTGAAGCTTTCTTT	CSATQGGAEAFF
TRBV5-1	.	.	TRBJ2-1	TGCGCCAGCAGCTTGGGGGGTAGTGGGGGGCACAATGAGCAGTTCTTC	CASSLGGSGGHNEQFF
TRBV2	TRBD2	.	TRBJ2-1	TGTGCCAGCAGAGATAGCGGGTTCTCCTACAATGAGCAGTTCTTC	CASRDSGFSYNEQFF
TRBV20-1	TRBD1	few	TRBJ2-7	TGCAGTGCTAGAGGTGAGGGGGCCCCCTCCTACGAGCAGTACTTC	CSARGEGAPSYEQYF
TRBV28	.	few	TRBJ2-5	TGTGCCAGCAGTTTAGGAGGGGACGGGACCCAGTACTTC	CASSLGGDGTQYF
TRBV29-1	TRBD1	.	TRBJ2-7	TGCAGCGTTGAAGCGCAGGGGGCGATGTACGAGCAGTACTTC	CSVEAQGAMYEQYF
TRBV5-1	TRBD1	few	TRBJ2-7	TGCGCCAGCAGCCCGGGGACAGGGAAGGACGAGCAGTACTTC	CASSPGTGKDEQYF
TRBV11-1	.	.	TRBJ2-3	TGTGCCAGCAGCTTAGCCGGGTCCCTGCGGTATTTT	CASSLAGSLRYF
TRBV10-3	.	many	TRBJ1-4	TGTGCCATCAGTGAGAGGGATCTATCCACTAATGAAAAACTGTTTTTT	CAISERDLSTNEKLFF
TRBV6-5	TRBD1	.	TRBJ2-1	TGTGCCAGCAGTTACAAGGGACAGGGCGGCAATGAGCAGTTCTTC	CASSYKGQGGNEQFF
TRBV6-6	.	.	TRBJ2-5	TGTGCCAGCAGTTACCCTGCCCAGGGGACCCAGTACTTC	CASSYPAQGTQYF
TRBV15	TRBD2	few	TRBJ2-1	TGTGCCACCAGCAGAGATTCTGCTAGCGGGACATACAATGAGCAGTTCTTC	CATSRDSASGTYNEQFF
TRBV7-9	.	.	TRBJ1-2	TGTGCCAGCAGCCCCTCGGCCCTAGGCTATGGCTACACCTTC	CASSPSALGYGYTF
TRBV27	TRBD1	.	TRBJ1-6	TGTGCCAGCAGAGGTCCAGGGGGCGTTGACTATAATTCACCCCTCCACTTT	CASRGPGGVDYNSPLHF
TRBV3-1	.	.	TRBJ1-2	TGTGCCAGCAGGGATCGGGTCCATGGCTACACCTTC	CASRDRVHGYTF
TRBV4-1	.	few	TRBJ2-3	TGCGCCAGCAGCCACCAGCGGCTGCCCACAGATACGCAGTATTTT	CASSHQRLPTDTQYF
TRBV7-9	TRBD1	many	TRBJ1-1	TGTGCCAGCAGCTGGCCGACAGGGTACGGCACTGAAGCTTTCTTT	CASSWPTGYGTEAFF
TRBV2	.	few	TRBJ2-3	TGTGCCAGAGAGAAAGACCACGGTACGCAGTATTTT	CAREKDHGTQYF
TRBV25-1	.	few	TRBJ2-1	TGTGCCAGCAGATCACGGGGCCTAACCAATGAGCAGTTCTTC	CASRSRGLTNEQFF
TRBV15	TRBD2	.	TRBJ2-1	TGTGCCACCAGCAGAGCTACCGGGACTAGCTCCTACAATGAGCAGTTCTTC	CATSRATGTSSYNEQFF
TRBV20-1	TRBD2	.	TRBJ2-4	TGCAGTGCTAGAGAAATAGCGGGGGGGCCGGGCAAAAACATTCAGTACTTC	CSAREIAGGPGKNIQYF
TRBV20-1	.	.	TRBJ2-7	TGCAGTGCTAGAGGTCAGGGACCCTACGAGCAGTACTTC	CSARGQGPYEQYF